The 23 T cell receptor beta chains reported below all come from one sample, sequenced in a study of cytomegalovirus exposure and HLA in healthy donors. PCR employed 60 Vbeta and 13 Jbeta primers. The protocol was immunoSEQ multiplex PCR, while the TCRdb copy is restricted to in-frame clones and leaves out a portion. Of around 120,000 clones in the sample, roughly three quarters were seen once. Sequences were obtained from PBMCs. These receptors were collected from a man in his fifties in good health and CMV-seropositive.

The rearrangement links TRBV14 to TRBJ2-7; TRBD2 is a possible D gene (5 bases). Trimming stripped 1 base from V and 0 bases from J, with 13 bases between. Germline values: CDR1 SGHDN, CDR2 FVKESK. The length of the CDR3 is 16 residues. CDR3 sequence reads: CASSQVRRGPSYEQYF. CDR3 DNA sequence: TGTGCCAGCAGCCAAGTGCGACGGGGTCCCTCCTACGAGCAGTACTTC.

The CDR3 is CASSFRQGAATEAFF. The CDR3 DNA reads as TGTGCCAGCAGCTTTAGGCAGGGGGCGGCCACTGAAGCTTTCTTT. The chain links TRBV7-9 to TRBJ1-1; 8 nucleotides line up with TRBD1. The V and J ends lost 3 bases and 4 bases, in that order; junction bases with no gene match: 7. The V gene's germline CDR1 is SEHNR and CDR2 FQNEAQ (reference sequence). The CDR3 sequence is 15 residues long.

V usage is TRBV5-6 and J usage is TRBJ2-5; 8 nucleotides agree with TRBD1. The CDR3 covers 16 residues. Germline CDR1 and CDR2: SGHDT and YYEEEE. The J segment lost 4 bases and the V segment lost 2 bases, leaving 10 bases of the junction unmatched. CDR3 nucleotide sequence: TGTGCCAGCAGCTTTTCACAGGGGGGTATAGTAGAGACCCAGTACTTC. It codes for CASSFSQGGIVETQYF.

V gene TRBV7-2 combines with J gene TRBJ1-2; 10 nucleotides line up with TRBD1. Unmatched junction bases numbered 9, after V lost 0 bases and J lost 8 bases. This CDR3 spans 16 amino acids. Germline V gene lookup returns CDR1 SGHTA and CDR2 FQGNSA. CDR3 DNA: TGTGCCAGCAGCTTAGCTTCTACCGGGACAGGGGTCGGCTACACCTTC. Translating gives CASSLASTGTGVGYTF.

The chain has TRBV27 and TRBJ1-2; D not certain. The CDR3 covers 13 residues. Germline assignment: CDR1 MNHEY and CDR2 SMNVEV (reference sequence). V was clipped by 4 bases and J by 3 bases, with 9 bases between them. The CDR3 is CASSSNNDYGYTF. CDR3 in DNA: TGTGCCAGCAGTTCAAACAACGACTATGGCTACACCTTC.

The genes are TRBV19 and TRBJ2-3, with TRBD2 as a possible D gene (6 bases). Per germline, CDR1 LNHDA and CDR2 SQIVND (reference sequence). The CDR3 extends over 13 amino acids. Deletions cut 10 bases from V and 1 base from J, with 12 bases between. This chain's CDR3 is CAISGRGTDTQYF. CDR3 nucleotides: TGTGCCATAAGCGGGCGCGGCACAGATACGCAGTATTTT.

This clone was picked up one time. This chain joins TRBV4-1 and TRBJ2-2; 7 bases line up with TRBD2. The length of the CDR3 is 15 residues. V was clipped by 0 bases and J by 7 bases; unmatched bases: 5. Per germline, CDR1 MGHRA and CDR2 YSYEKL. CDR3 region: CASSQDGRFIGELFF. CDR3 bases: TGCGCCAGCAGCCAAGACGGGAGGTTTATCGGGGAGCTGTTTTTT.

The V call is TRBV5-1, the J call TRBJ2-7; 12 nucleotides match TRBD2. CDR1 is SGHRS, CDR2 YFSETQ, per germline. The CDR3 sequence is 15 residues long. V dropped 4 bases and J dropped 3; count of bases not matched to a gene: 5. This CDR3 is CASSKWTSGDYEQYF. Here the CDR3 DNA reads TGCGCCAGCAGCAAGTGGACTAGCGGGGACTACGAGCAGTACTTC.

The chain carries TRBV18 and TRBJ2-7; D is unresolved. Germline values: CDR1 KGHSH, CDR2 LQKENI. Trimming took off 5 bases at V and 2 bases at J, with 4 bases between the two ends. This CDR3 comprises 11 residues. CDR3 region: CASSSAYEQYF. The CDR3 DNA sequence: TGTGCCAGCTCATCCGCCTACGAGCAGTACTTC.

The rearrangement uses TRBV7-2 and TRBJ1-2; TRBD1 agrees at 8 bases. With 4 bases clipped from V and 0 bases from J, the junction kept 10 bases outside the gene matches. CDR3 length: 17 amino acids. Germline V gene sequence: CDR1 SGHTA, CDR2 FQGNSA. Written as DNA, the CDR3 is TGTGCCAGCAGCTCGGGCCCTCTACAGGGGGCTAACTATGGCTACACCTTC. Translated, it gives CASSSGPLQGANYGYTF.

This sequence joins TRBV10-1 and TRBJ1-6; D may be TRBD1 (6 bases). V gave up 1 base and J gave up 6 bases, with 10 bases separating them. The CDR3 is 15 residues long. The V gene's germline CDR1 is WNHNN and CDR2 SYGVQD (reference sequence). The CDR3 sequence is CASSEYTGRNSPLHF. The DNA for the CDR3 is TGCGCCAGCAGTGAGTACACAGGGCGTAATTCACCCCTCCACTTT.

This clone was recorded only once. The chain joins TRBV11-3 to TRBJ1-2; 7 bases are shared with TRBD1. The CDR3 is 12 residues long. J was trimmed by 8 bases and V by 4 bases; bases with no gene match: 4. Germline V gene sequence: CDR1 SGHNT, CDR2 YENEEA. The chain's CDR3 is CASSSTGDGYTF. CDR3 nucleotides: TGTGCCAGCAGCTCTACAGGGGACGGCTACACCTTC.

The rearrangement links TRBV9 to TRBJ1-6, with TRBD1 identical over 8 bases. The CDR3 runs 15 residues. Per the germline V gene, CDR1 is SGDLS and CDR2 is YYNGEE. V lost 3 bases, J lost 10 bases, and 9 bases stayed unmatched. This CDR3 is CASSGGAGGESPLHF. For the CDR3, the DNA is TGTGCCAGCAGCGGTGGAGCAGGGGGCGAGTCACCCCTCCACTTT.

This clone has more than one count but fewer than ten. The CDR3 DNA reads as TGTGCCAGCAGCTTGGTAGCGGGAGGATCTGAAGCTTTCTTT. This codes for CASSLVAGGSEAFF. The rearrangement joins TRBV5-6 to TRBJ1-1, with unresolved D. The CDR3 spans 14 residues. Trimming shortened V by 0 bases and J by 6 bases, and 12 bases separated the two germline ends. CDR1 SGHDT and CDR2 YYEEEE come from the germline V gene.

This clone was seen a few times. The chain joins TRBV6-1 to TRBJ2-1; D possibly corresponds to TRBD2 (6 bases). CDR1 and CDR2 (germline): MNHNS, SASEGT. CDR3 length: 15 residues. Deletions cut 3 bases from V and 3 bases from J, with 12 bases between. CDR3 sequence: CASSDKAGYYNEQFF. DNA for the CDR3: TGTGCCAGCAGTGACAAGGCGGGATACTACAATGAGCAGTTCTTC.

This clone was detected a few times. The gene calls are TRBV19 and TRBJ1-2; no clear D gene. Germline V gene lookup returns CDR1 LNHDA and CDR2 SQIVND (reference sequence). Trimming removed 6 bases from V and 6 bases from J, with 20 bases in between. This CDR3 spans 15 amino acids. The DNA of the CDR3 is TGTGCCAGTAGGTCGGGGTCACGGGTCGGGGATGGCTACACCTTC. Translating it yields CASRSGSRVGDGYTF.

The CDR3 bases are TGTGCCAGCCTTCTGCAGGCTAGCCCCTCCTACGAGCAGTACTTC. Protein sequence: CASLLQASPSYEQYF. The chain employs TRBV2 and TRBJ2-7; tentatively, D is TRBD2 (5 bases). The V gene lost 8 bases and the J gene lost 0 bases, with 17 bases spanning the gap. Germline-derived CDR1 and CDR2 are SNHLY and FYNNEI. CDR3 size: 15 residues.

The chain has TRBV10-3 and TRBJ2-7, with D perhaps TRBD1 (5 bases). This CDR3 comprises 13 residues. V lost 4 bases and J 5 bases, leaving 12 bases between the germline ends. Per the germline V gene, CDR1 is ENHRY and CDR2 is SYGVKD. The CDR3 DNA follows: TGTGCCATCAGTGTGACCCGACAGCACGAGCAGTACTTC. Its translation is CAISVTRQHEQYF.

This clone occurred once. This chain links TRBV29-1 with TRBJ1-5, with 8 bases fitting TRBD1. V lost 4 bases and J lost 4; bases outside the gene matches: 3. This CDR3 comprises 13 residues. Germline V CDR1 and CDR2: SQVTM, ANQGSEA. The CDR3, as DNA: TGCAGCGTTGGGACAGGGAGAAATCAGCCCCAGCATTTT. It specifies CSVGTGRNQPQHF.

The J gene is TRBJ2-7, the V gene TRBV9; TRBD1 matches at 7 bases. This CDR3 is built from 14 residues. Looked up from germline, CDR1 is SGDLS and CDR2 is YYNGEE. V gave up 3 bases and J gave up 6 bases; unmatched junction bases: 9. The CDR3, as DNA: TGTGCCAGCAGCGCGACAGGGTCGGTAGGCGAGCAGTACTTC. Residues: CASSATGSVGEQYF.

The J gene is TRBJ1-1, the V gene TRBV19; the D is unclear. The CDR3 is made up of 13 amino acids. The V gene's germline CDR1 is LNHDA and CDR2 SQIVND (reference sequence). V lost 8 bases and J lost 1, with 11 bases in between. The CDR3 reads CASWLRENTEAFF. DNA of the CDR3: TGTGCCAGTTGGCTGAGGGAGAACACTGAAGCTTTCTTT. Complete variable domain (other parts from reference TRBV19 and TRBJ1-1): DGGITQSPKYLFRKEGQNVTLSCEQNLNHDAMYWYRQDPGQGLRLIYYSQIVNDFQKGDIAEGYSVSREKKESFPLTVTSAQKNPTAFYLCASWLRENTEAFFGQGTRLTVV.

V and J are TRBV9 and TRBJ1-1; 7 bases match TRBD1. The ends lost 4 bases at V and 0 bases at J; junction bases unmatched: 3. Germline V gene data show CDR1 as SGDLS and CDR2 as YYNGEE. The CDR3 totals 14 residues. CDR3 protein: CASSRGLMNTEAFF. CDR3 DNA: TGTGCCAGCAGCAGGGGGCTCATGAACACTGAAGCTTTCTTT.

This chain uses TRBV6-5 with TRBJ1-1, with D possibly being TRBD1 (5 bases). CDR1 and CDR2 from the germline V gene are MNHEY and SVGAGI. The CDR3 is 14 amino acids. V lost 6 bases, J lost 0 bases, and 11 bases lay in between. The CDR3 loop is CASRLREVNTEAFF. The CDR3 nucleotides read TGTGCCAGCAGACTCAGGGAGGTGAACACTGAAGCTTTCTTT.